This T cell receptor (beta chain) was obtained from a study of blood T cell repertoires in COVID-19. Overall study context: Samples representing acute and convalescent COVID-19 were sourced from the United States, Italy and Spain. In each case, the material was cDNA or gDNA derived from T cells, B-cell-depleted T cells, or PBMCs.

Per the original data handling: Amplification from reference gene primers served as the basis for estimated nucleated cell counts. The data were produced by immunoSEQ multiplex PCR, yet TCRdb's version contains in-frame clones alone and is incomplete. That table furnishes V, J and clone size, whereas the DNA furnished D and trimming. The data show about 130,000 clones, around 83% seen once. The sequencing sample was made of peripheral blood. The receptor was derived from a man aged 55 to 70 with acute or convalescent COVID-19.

The CDR3 sequence is CATGKGGSGYNEQFF. The CDR3 DNA reads TGTGCCACAGGAAAGGGCGGGAGTGGGTACAATGAGCAGTTCTTC. The rearrangement links TRBV10-3 to TRBJ2-1, with 7 bases aligning to TRBD2. After removal of 10 bases from V and 4 bases from J, the junction contained 13 bases not matched to a gene. The CDR3 loop spans 15 amino acids. Germline V CDR1 and CDR2: ENHRY, SYGVKD.